This T cell receptor (beta chain) was recorded in a study of T cell changes during pregnancy in multiple sclerosis (dated by TCRdb to about 2019). Notes on the research overall: Changes in the T cell repertoire over the course of pregnancy were examined in this study in women with multiple sclerosis.

Taken from cysteine to phenylalanine, the CDR3 has 13 residues. Only the CDR3 part of the read is kept: 39 bases, read in frame from the first base. Between the V and J ends, shortened by 4 bases and 6 bases respectively, the junction contains 8 bases. According to the germline V gene (reference sequence), CDR1 reads SGHKS and CDR2 reads YYEKEE. Receptor amplification or capture employed the immunoSEQ multiplex PCR assay. TCRdb carries this immuneACCESS record with in-frame sequences only. Its versions omit some clonotypes, under half of them owing to an unresolved V gene in the studies checked, with the rest unexplained. The table for this sample lists nearly 110,000 clones; 85% to 95% of them were counted only once. 1.6% of the sample lies in the top ten. Remarks on this clone: Its antigen remains unidentified. No much larger clone is present one base from it, and per-base qualities are unavailable.

This receptor was identified in a female donor with multiple sclerosis, enrolled in a pregnancy study. The sequencing here drew on peripheral blood, taken after pregnancy. This chain is built from TRBV5-5 and TRBJ1-6, with the D gene uncertain. The CDR3 corresponds to CASSPLSNSPLHF. The sequenced DNA is TGTGCCAGCAGCCCACTCTCTAATTCACCCCTCCACTTT.